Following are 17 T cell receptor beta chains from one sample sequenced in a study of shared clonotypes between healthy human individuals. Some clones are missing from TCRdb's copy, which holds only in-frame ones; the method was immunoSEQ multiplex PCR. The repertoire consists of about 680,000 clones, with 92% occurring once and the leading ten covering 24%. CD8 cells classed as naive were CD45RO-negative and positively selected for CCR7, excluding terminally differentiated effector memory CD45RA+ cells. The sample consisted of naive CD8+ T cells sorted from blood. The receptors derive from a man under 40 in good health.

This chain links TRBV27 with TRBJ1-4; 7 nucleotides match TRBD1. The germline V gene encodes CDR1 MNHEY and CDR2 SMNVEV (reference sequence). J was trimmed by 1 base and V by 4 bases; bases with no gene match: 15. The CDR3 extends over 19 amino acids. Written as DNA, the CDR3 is TGTGCCAGCAGTTCAAGATCAGCCATACAGGGGCGAACTAATGAAAAACTGTTTTTT. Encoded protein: CASSSRSAIQGRTNEKLFF.

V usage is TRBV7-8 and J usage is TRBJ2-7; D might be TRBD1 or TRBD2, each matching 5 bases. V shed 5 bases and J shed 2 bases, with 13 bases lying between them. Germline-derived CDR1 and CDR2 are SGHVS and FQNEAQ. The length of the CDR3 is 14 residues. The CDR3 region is CASSEGPTPYEQYF. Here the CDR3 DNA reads TGTGCCAGCAGCGAGGGACCAACCCCCTACGAGCAGTACTTC.

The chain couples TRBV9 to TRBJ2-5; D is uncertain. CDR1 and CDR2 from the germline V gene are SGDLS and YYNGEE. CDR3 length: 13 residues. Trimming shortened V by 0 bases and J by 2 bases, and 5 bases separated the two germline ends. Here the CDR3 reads CASSVDRQETQYF. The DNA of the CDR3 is TGTGCCAGCAGCGTAGACAGACAAGAGACCCAGTACTTC.

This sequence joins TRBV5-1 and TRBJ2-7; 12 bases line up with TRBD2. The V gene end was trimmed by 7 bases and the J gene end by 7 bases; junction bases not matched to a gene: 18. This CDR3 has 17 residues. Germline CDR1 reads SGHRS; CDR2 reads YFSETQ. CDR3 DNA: TGCGCCAGCCCTCGGGGGGCTAGCGGGAGGGCCTTCTGTGAGCAGTACTTC. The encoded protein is CASPRGASGRAFCEQYF. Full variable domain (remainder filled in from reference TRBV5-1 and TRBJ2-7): KAGVTQTPRYLIKTRGQQVTLSCSPISGHRSVSWYQQTPGQGLQFLFEYFSETQRNKGNFPGRFSGRQFSNSRSEMNVSTLELGDSALYLCASPRGASGRAFCEQYFGPGTRLTVT.

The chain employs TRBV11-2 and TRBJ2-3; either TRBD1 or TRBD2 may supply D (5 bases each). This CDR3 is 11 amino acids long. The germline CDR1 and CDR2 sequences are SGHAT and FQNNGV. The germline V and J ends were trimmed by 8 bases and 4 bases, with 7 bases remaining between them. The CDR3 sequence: CASRGPDTQYF. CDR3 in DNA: TGTGCCAGCCGGGGCCCAGATACGCAGTATTTT.

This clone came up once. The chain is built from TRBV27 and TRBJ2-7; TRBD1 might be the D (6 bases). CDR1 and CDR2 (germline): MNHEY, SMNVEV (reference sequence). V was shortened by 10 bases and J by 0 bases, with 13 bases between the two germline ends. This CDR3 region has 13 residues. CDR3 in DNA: TGTGCCACCCGGGACACGAACTCCTACGAGCAGTACTTC. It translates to CATRDTNSYEQYF.

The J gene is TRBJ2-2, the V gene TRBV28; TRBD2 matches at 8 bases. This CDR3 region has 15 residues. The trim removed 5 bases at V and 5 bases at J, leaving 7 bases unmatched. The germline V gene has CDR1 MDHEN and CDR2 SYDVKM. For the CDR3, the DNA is TGTGCCAGCAGTCGCCTAGCGGGCACGACCGGGGAGCTGTTTTTT. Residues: CASSRLAGTTGELFF. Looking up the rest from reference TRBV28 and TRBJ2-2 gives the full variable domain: DVKVTQSSRYLVKRTGEKVFLECVQDMDHENMFWYRQDPGLGLRLIYFSYDVKMKEKGDIPEGYSVSREKKERFSLILESASTNQTSMYLCASSRLAGTTGELFFGEGSRLTVL.

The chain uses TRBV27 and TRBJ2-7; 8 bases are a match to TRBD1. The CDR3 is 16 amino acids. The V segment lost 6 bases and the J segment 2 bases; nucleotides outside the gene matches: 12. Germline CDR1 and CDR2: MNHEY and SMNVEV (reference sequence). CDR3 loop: CASSINQGAGAYEQYF. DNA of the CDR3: TGTGCCAGCAGCATTAATCAGGGGGCAGGGGCCTACGAGCAGTACTTC.

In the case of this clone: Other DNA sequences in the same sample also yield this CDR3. CDR3 sequence reads: CASSVDGSYEQYF. The CDR3 nucleotides are TGTGCCAGCAGCGTAGACGGATCCTACGAGCAGTACTTC. This sequence joins TRBV9 and TRBJ2-7; D is unclear. Germline CDR1 reads SGDLS; CDR2 reads YYNGEE. V shed 0 bases and J shed 1 base, with 5 bases lying between them. The CDR3 runs to 13 residues.

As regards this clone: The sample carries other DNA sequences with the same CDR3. Here the CDR3 reads CASSWTENTGELFF. DNA of the CDR3: TGTGCCAGCAGCTGGACAGAGAACACCGGGGAGCTGTTTTTT. This chain connects TRBV7-9 to TRBJ2-2; D is perhaps TRBD1 (6 bases). V lost 4 bases to trimming and J lost 1 base, with 7 bases between them. The CDR3 loop spans 14 amino acids. From germline, CDR1 is SEHNR and CDR2 FQNEAQ (reference sequence).

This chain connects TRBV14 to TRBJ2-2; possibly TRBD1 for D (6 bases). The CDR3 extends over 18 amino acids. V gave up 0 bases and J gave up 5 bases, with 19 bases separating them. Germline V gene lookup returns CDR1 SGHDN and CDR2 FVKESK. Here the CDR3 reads CASSQDDRNYFKTGELFF. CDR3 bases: TGTGCCAGCAGCCAAGACGACAGGAATTATTTCAAGACCGGGGAGCTGTTTTTT.

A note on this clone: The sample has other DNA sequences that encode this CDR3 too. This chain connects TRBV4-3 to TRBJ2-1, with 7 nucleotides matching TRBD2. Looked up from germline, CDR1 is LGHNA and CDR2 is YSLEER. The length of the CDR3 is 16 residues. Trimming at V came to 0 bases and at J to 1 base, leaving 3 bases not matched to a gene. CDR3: CASSQDSSGSYNEQFF. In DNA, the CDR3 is TGCGCCAGCAGCCAAGATTCTAGCGGTTCCTACAATGAGCAGTTCTTC.

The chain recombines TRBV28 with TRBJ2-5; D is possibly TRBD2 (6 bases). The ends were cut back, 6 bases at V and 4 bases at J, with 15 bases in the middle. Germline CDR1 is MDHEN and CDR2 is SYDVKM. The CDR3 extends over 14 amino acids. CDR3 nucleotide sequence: TGTGCCAGCAGCCCTAGGACTACCTTAGAGACCCAGTACTTC. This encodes CASSPRTTLETQYF. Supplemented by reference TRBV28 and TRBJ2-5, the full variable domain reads DVKVTQSSRYLVKRTGEKVFLECVQDMDHENMFWYRQDPGLGLRLIYFSYDVKMKEKGDIPEGYSVSREKKERFSLILESASTNQTSMYLCASSPRTTLETQYFGPGTRLLVL.

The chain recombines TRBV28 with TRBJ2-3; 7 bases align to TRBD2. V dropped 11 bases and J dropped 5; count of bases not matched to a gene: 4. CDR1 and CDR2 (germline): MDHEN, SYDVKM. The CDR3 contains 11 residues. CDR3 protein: CARGGRDTQYF. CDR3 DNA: TGTGCCCGGGGAGGGCGAGATACGCAGTATTTT.

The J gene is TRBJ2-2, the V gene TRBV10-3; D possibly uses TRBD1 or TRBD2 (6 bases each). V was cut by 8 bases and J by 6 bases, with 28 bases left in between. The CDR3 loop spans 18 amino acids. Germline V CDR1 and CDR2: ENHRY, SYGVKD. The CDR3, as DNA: TGTGCCATCCCCGGGAAGGGGGGACAAGGGGGATTTTCCGGGGAGCTGTTTTTT. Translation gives CAIPGKGGQGGFSGELFF.

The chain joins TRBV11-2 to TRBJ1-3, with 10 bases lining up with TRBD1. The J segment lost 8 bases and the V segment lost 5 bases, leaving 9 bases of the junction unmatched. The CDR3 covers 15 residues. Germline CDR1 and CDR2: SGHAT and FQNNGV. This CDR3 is CASSQDRGLRYTIYF. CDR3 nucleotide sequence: TGTGCCAGCAGCCAAGACAGGGGGCTTAGGTACACCATATATTTT.

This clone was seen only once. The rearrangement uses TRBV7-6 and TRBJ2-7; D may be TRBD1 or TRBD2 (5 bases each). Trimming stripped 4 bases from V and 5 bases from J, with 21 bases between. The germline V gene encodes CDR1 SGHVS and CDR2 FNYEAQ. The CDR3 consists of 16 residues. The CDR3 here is CASSSPLGGTGNEQYF. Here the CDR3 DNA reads TGTGCCAGCAGCTCCCCTCTAGGTGGGACGGGAAACGAGCAGTACTTC.